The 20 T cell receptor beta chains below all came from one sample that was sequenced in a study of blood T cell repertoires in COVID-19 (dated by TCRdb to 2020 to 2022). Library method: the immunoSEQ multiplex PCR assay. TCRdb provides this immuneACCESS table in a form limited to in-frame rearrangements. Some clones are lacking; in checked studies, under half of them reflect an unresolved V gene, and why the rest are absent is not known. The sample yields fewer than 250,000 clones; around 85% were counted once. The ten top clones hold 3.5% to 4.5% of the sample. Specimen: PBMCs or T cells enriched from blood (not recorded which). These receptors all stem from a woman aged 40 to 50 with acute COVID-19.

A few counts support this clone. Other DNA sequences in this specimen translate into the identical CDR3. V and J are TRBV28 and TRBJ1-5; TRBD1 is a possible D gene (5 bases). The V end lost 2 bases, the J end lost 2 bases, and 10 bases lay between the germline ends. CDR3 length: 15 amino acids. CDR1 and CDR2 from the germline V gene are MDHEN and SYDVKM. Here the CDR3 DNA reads TGTGCCAGCAGTTTAGGGGGAGGTGGCAATCAGCCCCAGCATTTT. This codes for CASSLGGGGNQPQHF. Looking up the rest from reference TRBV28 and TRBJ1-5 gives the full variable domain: DVKVTQSSRYLVKRTGEKVFLECVQDMDHENMFWYRQDPGLGLRLIYFSYDVKMKEKGDIPEGYSVSREKKERFSLILESASTNQTSMYLCASSLGGGGNQPQHFGDGTRLSIL.

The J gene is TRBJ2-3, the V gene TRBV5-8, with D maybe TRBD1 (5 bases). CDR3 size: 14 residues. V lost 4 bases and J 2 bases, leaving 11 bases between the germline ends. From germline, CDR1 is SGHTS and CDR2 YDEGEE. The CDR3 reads CASSLDSITDTQYF. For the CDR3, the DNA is TGTGCCAGCAGCCTTGACAGTATCACAGATACGCAGTATTTT.

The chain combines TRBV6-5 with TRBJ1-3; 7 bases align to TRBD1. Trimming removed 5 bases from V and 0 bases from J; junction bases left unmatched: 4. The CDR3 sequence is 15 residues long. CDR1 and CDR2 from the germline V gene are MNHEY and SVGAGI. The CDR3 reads CASSTDRSSGNTIYF. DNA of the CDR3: TGTGCCAGCAGTACGGACAGGTCCTCTGGAAACACCATATATTTT.

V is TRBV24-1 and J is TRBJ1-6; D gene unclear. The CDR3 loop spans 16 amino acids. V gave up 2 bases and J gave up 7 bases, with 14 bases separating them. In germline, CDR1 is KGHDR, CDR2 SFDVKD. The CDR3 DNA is TGTGCCACCAGTGATTCCCGGTCGGGTCCGAATTCACCCCTCCACTTT. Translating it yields CATSDSRSGPNSPLHF.

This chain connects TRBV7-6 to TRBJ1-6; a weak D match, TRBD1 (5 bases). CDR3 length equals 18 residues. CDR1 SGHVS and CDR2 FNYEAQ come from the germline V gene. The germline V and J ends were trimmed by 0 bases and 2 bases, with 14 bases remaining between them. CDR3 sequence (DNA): TGTGCCAGCAGCTTAGCGGTGACAGCGTTCACCTATAATTCACCCCTCCACTTT. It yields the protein CASSLAVTAFTYNSPLHF. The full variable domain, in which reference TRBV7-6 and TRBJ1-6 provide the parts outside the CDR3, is GAGVSQSPRYKVTKRGQDVALRCDPISGHVSLYWYRQALGQGPEFLTYFNYEAQQDKSGLPNDRFSAERPEGSISTLTIQRTEQRDSAMYRCASSLAVTAFTYNSPLHFGNGTRLTVT.

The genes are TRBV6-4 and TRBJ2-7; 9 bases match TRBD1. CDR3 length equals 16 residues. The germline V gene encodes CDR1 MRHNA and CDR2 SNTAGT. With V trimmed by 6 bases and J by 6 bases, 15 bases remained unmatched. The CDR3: CASSKLPGQGTSEQYF. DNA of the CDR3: TGTGCCAGCAGCAAACTCCCGGGACAGGGCACTAGCGAGCAGTACTTC.

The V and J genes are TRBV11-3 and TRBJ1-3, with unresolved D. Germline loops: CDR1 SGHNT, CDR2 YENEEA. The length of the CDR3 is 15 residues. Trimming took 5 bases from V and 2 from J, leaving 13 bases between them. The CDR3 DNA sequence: TGTGCCAGCAGCCAAACAGAACCCCCTGGAAACACCATATATTTT. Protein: CASSQTEPPGNTIYF.

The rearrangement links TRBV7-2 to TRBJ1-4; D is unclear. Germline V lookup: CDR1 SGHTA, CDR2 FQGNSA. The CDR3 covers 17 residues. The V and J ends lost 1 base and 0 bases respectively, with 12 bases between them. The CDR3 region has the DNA TGTGCCAGCAGCTTAGGCCGGGGTTCAGCAACTAATGAAAAACTGTTTTTT. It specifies CASSLGRGSATNEKLFF.

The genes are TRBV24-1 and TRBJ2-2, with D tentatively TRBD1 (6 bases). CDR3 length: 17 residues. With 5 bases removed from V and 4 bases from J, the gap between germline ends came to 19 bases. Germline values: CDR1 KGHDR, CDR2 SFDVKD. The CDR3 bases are TGTGCCACCAGTGTCCATACCACAGGGCCCTTCACCGGGGAGCTGTTTTTT. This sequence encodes CATSVHTTGPFTGELFF.

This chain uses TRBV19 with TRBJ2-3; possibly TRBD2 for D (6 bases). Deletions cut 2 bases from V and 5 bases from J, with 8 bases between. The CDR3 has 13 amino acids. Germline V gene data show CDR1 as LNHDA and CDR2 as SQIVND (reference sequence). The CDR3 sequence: CASSILGRDTQYF. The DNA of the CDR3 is TGTGCCAGTAGTATACTCGGGAGAGATACGCAGTATTTT.

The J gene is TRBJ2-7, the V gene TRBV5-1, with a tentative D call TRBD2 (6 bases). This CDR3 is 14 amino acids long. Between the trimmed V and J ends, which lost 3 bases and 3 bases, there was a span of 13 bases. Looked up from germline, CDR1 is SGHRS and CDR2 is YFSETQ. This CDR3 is CASSSQGGLYEQYF. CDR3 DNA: TGCGCCAGCAGCTCCCAGGGAGGCCTCTACGAGCAGTACTTC.

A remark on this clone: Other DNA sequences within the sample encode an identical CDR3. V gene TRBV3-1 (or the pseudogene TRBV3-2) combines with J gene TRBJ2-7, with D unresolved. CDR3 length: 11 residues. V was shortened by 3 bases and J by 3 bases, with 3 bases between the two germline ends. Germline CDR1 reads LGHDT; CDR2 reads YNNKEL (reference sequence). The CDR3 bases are TGTGCCAGCAGCCAGAGCTACGAGCAGTACTTC. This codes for CASSQSYEQYF.

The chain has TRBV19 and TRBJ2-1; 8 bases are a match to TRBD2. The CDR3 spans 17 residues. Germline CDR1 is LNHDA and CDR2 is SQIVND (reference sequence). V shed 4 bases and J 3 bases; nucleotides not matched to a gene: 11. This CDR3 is CASSNGKRGIVYNEQFF. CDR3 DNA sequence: TGTGCCAGTAGTAATGGGAAGCGGGGGATAGTCTACAATGAGCAGTTCTTC.

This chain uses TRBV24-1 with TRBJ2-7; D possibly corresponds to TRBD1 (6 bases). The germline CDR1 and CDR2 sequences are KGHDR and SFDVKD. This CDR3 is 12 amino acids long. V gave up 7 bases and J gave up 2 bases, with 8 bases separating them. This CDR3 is CATRGQTYEQYF. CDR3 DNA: TGTGCCACCAGAGGACAGACCTACGAGCAGTACTTC.

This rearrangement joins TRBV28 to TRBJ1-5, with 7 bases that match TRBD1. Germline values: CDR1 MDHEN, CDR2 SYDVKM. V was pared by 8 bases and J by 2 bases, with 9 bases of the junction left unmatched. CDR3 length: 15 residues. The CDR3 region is CASGSGQVGNQPQHF. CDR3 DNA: TGTGCCAGCGGGTCCGGACAGGTGGGCAATCAGCCCCAGCATTTT.

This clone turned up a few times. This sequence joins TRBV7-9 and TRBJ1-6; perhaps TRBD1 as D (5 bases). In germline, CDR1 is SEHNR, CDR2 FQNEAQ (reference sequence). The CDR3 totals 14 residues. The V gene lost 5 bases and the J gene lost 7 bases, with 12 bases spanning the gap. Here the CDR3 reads CASSVDSMNSPLHF. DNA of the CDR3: TGTGCCAGCAGCGTCGACAGTATGAATTCACCCCTCCACTTT.

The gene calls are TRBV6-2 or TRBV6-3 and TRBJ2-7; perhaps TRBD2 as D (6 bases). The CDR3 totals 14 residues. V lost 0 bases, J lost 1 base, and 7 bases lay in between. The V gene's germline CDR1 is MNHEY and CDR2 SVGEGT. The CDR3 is CASSYSEGSYEQYF. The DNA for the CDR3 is TGTGCCAGCAGTTACTCGGAGGGATCCTACGAGCAGTACTTC.

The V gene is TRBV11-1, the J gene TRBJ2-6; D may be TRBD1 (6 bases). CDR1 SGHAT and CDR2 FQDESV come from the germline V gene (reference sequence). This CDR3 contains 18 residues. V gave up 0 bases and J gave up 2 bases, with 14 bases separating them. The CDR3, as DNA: TGTGCCAGCAGCTTAGCTGGGGGCCGGCTGCCTGGGGCCAACGTCCTGACTTTC. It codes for CASSLAGGRLPGANVLTF. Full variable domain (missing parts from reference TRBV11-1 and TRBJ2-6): EAEVAQSPRYKITEKSQAVAFWCDPISGHATLYWYRQILGQGPELLVQFQDESVVDDSQLPKDRFSAERLKGVDSTLKIQPAELGDSAMYLCASSLAGGRLPGANVLTFGAGSRLTVL.

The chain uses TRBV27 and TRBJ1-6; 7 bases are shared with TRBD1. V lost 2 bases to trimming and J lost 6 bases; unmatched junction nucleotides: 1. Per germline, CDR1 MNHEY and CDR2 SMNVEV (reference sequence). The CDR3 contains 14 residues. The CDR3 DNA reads TGTGCCAGCAGTTTAAACAGGGGTAATTCACCCCTCCACTTT. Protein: CASSLNRGNSPLHF.

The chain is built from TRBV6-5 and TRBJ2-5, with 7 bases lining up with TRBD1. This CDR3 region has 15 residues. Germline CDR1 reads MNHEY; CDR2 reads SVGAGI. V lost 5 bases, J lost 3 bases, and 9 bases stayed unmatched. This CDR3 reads CASSQNRGVKETQYF. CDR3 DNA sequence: TGTGCCAGCAGTCAGAACAGGGGCGTAAAAGAGACCCAGTACTTC.